This TCR beta chain was recovered during a study of shared clonotypes between healthy human individuals. Study-wide points: Larger estimated richness was generally seen in naive subsets than in memory subsets. Generation probabilities of non-shared clonotypes were lower (relative to those shared by all four donors).

Repertoires were generated with immunoSEQ multiplex PCR, while TCRdb's copy carries only in-frame clones and drops some. The sample yields some 1 million clones, around 75% seen once. CDR1 GTSNPN and CDR2 SVGIG come from the germline V gene (reference sequence). Unmatched junction bases numbered 3, after V lost 2 bases and J lost 0 bases. The CDR3 totals 15 residues. Note on this clone: The antigen remains unidentified. At the DNA level, this CDR3 is encoded by other sequences in the same sample as well.

This sequence was found in a man between 18 and 29 years old in good health. This sequence joins TRBV30 and TRBJ2-1, with 8 bases identical to TRBD2. Sequenced: memory CD4+ T cells sorted from blood. Subset defined: CD45RA-negative fraction. CDR3 region: CAWSLSGSSYNEQFF. In DNA, the CDR3 is TGTGCCTGGAGTCTCAGCGGGAGCTCCTACAATGAGCAGTTCTTC.